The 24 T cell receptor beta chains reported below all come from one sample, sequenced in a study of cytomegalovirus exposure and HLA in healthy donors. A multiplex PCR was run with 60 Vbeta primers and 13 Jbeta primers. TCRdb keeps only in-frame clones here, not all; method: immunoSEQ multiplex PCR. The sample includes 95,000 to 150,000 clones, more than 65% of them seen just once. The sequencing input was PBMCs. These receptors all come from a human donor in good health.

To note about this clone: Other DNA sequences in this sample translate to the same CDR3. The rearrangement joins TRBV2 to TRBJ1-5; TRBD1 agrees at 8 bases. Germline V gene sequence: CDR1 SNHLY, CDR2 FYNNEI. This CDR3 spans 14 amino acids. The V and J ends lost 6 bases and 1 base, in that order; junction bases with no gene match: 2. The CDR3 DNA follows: TGTGCCAGCAGGTCAGGGGGCAGCAATCAGCCCCAGCATTTT. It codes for CASRSGGSNQPQHF.

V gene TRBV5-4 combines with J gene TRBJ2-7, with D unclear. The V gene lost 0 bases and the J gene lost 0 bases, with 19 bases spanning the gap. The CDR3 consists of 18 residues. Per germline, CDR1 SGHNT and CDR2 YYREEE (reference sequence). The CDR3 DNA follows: TGTGCCAGCAGCTTGGGGTCGACTGTTATGTCGAGCTCCTACGAGCAGTACTTC. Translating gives CASSLGSTVMSSSYEQYF.

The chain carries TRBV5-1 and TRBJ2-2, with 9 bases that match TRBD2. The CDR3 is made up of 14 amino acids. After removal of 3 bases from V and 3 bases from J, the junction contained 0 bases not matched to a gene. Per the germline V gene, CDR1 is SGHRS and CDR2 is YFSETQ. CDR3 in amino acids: CASSSSGDTGELFF. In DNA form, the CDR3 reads TGCGCCAGCAGCTCTAGCGGGGACACCGGGGAGCTGTTTTTT.

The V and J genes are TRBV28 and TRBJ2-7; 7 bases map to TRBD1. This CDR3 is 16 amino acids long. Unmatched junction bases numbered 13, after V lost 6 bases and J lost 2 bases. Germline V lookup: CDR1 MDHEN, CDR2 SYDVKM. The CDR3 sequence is CASSSGQRFRTYEQYF. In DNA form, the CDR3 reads TGTGCCAGCAGCTCGGGACAGCGATTCAGAACCTACGAGCAGTACTTC.

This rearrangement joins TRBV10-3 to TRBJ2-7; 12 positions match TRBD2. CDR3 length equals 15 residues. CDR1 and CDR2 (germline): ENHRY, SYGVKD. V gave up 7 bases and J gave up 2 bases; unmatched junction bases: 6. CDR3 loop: CAITSASGRAYEQYF. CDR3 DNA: TGTGCCATCACCTCCGCTAGCGGGAGGGCCTACGAGCAGTACTTC.

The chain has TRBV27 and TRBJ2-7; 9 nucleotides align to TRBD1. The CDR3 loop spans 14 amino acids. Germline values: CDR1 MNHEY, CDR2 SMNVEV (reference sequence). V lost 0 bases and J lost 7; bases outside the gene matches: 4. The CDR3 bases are TGTGCCAGCAGTTTATCCGGGACAGGGAAAGAGCAGTACTTC. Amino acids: CASSLSGTGKEQYF.

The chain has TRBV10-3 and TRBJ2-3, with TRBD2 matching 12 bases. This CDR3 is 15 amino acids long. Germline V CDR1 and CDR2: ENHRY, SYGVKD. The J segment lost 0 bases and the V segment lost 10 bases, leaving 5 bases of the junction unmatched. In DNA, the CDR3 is TGTGCCACCCGGACTAGCGGGGCTAGCACAGATACGCAGTATTTT. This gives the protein CATRTSGASTDTQYF.

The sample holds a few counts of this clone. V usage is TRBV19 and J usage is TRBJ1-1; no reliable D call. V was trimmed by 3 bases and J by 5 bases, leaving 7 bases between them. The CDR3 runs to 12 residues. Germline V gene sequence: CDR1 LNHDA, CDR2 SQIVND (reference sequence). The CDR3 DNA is TGTGCCAGTAGTATTACGGTGACTGAAGCTTTCTTT. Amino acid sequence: CASSITVTEAFF.

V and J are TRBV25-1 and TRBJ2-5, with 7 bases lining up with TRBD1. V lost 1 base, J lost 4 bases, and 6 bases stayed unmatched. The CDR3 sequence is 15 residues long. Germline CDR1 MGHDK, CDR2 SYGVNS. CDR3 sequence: CASSEWTGVGETQYF. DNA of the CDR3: TGTGCCAGCAGTGAATGGACAGGCGTCGGAGAGACCCAGTACTTC.

CDR3 DNA sequence: TGTGCCAGCAGCTTCCCCGGGACAGGGGACACCGGGGAGCTGTTTTTT. Translation gives CASSFPGTGDTGELFF. This rearrangement joins TRBV5-6 to TRBJ2-2; TRBD1 aligns across 10 bases. The CDR3 contains 16 residues. The V gene end was trimmed by 2 bases and the J gene end by 3 bases; junction bases not matched to a gene: 4. Germline CDR1 is SGHDT and CDR2 is YYEEEE.

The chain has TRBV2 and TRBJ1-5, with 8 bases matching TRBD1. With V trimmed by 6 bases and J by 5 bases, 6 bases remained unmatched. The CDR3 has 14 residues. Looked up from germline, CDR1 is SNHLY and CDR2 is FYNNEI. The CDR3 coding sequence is TGTGCCAGCAGCGGACAGGGTCGGCATCAGCCCCAGCATTTT. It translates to CASSGQGRHQPQHF.

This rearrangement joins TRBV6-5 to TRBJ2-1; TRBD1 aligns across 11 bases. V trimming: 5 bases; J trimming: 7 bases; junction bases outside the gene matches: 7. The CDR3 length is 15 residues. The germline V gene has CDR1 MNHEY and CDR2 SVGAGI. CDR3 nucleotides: TGTGCCAGCAGTCCCGGACAGGGGGCGAGTAATGAGCAGTTCTTC. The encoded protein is CASSPGQGASNEQFF.

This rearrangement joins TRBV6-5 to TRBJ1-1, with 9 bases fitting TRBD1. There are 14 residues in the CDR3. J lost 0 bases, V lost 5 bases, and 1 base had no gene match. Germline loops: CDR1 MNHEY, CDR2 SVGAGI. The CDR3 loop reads CASSTGGLNTEAFF. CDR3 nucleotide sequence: TGTGCCAGCAGTACAGGGGGCCTGAACACTGAAGCTTTCTTT.

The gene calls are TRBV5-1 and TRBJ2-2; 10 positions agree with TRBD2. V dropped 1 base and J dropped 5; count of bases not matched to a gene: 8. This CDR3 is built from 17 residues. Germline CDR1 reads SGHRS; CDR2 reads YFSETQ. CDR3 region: CASSLRASGSETGELFF. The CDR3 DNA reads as TGCGCCAGCAGCTTGAGGGCTAGCGGGAGTGAAACCGGGGAGCTGTTTTTT.

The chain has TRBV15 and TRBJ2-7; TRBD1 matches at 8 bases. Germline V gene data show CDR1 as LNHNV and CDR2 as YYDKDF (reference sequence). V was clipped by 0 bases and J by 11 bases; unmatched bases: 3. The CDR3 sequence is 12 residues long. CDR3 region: CATSRDRDRKYF. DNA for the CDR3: TGTGCCACCAGCAGAGATAGGGACAGGAAGTACTTC.

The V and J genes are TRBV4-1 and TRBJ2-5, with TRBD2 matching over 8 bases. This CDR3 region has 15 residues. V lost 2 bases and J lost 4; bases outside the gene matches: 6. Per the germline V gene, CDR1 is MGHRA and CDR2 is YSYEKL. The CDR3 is CASSQQWAGGETQYF. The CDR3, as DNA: TGCGCCAGCAGCCAACAATGGGCGGGAGGAGAGACCCAGTACTTC.

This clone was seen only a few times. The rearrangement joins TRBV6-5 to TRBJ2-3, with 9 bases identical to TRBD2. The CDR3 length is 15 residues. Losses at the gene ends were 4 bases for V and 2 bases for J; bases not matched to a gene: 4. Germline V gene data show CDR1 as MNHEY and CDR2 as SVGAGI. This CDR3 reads CASSSTSGLTDTQYF. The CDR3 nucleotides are TGTGCCAGCAGTTCGACTAGCGGCCTCACAGATACGCAGTATTTT.

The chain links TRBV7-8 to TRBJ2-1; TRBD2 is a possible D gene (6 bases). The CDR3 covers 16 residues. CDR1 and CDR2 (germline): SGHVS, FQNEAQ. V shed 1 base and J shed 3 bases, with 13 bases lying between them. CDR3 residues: CASSLVVAAGYNEQFF. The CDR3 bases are TGTGCCAGCAGCTTAGTTGTAGCGGCAGGCTACAATGAGCAGTTCTTC.

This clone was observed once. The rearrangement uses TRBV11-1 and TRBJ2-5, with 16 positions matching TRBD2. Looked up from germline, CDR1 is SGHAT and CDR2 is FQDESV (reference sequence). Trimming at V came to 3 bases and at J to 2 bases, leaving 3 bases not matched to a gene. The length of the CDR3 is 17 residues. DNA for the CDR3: TGTGCCAGCAGCTTGGGACTAGCGGGAGGGCCACAAGAGACCCAGTACTTC. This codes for CASSLGLAGGPQETQYF.

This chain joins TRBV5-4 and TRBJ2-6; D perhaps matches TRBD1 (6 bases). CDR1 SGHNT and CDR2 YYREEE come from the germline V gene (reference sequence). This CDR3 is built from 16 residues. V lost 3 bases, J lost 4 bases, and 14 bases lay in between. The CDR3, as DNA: TGTGCCAGCAGCTCCCAACAGGGCTCCGGGGCCAACGTCCTGACTTTC. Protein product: CASSSQQGSGANVLTF.

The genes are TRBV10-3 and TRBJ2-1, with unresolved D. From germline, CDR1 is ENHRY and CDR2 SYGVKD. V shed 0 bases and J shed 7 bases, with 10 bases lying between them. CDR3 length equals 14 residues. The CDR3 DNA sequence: TGTGCCATCAGTGAGTCTATCGCGCTAAATGAGCAGTTCTTC. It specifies CAISESIALNEQFF.

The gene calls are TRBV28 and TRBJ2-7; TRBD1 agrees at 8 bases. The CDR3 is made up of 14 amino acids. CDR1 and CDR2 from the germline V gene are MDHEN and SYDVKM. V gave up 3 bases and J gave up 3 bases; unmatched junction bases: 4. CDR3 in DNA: TGTGCCAGCAGTTTTTCAGGGGGCAACTACGAGCAGTACTTC. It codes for CASSFSGGNYEQYF.

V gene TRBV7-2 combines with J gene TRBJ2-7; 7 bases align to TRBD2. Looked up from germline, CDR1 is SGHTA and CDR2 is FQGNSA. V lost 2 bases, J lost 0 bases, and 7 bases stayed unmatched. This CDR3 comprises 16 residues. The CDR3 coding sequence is TGTGCCAGCAGCTTATCGCCGGGCGGGAGCTCCTACGAGCAGTACTTC. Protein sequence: CASSLSPGGSSYEQYF.

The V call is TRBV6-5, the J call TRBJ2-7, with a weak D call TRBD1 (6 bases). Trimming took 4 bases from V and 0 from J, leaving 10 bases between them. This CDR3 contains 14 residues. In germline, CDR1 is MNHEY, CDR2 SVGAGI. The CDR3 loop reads CASSSTGSSYEQYF. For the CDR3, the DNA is TGTGCCAGCAGTTCTACAGGGAGCTCCTACGAGCAGTACTTC.